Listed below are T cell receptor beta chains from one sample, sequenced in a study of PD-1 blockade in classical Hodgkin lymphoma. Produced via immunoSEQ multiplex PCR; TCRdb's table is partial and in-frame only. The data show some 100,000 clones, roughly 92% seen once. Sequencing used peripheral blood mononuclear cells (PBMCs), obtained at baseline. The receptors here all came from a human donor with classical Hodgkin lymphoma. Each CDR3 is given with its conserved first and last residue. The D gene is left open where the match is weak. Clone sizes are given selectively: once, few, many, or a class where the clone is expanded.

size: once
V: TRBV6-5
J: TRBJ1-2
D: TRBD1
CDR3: CASSPGQGPYGYTF
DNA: TGTGCCAGCAGTCCGGGACAGGGCCCCTATGGCTACACCTTC

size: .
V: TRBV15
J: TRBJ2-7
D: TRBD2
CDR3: CATSRASGSPVREQYF
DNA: TGTGCCACCAGCAGGGCTAGCGGAAGCCCGGTGCGGGAGCAGTACTTC

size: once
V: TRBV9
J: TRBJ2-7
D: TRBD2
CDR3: CASSETSGSYEQYF
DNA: TGTGCCAGCAGCGAAACTAGCGGGAGTTACGAGCAGTACTTC

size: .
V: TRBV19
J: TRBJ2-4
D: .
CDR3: CASSSAVLIQYF
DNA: TGTGCCAGTAGTTCAGCCGTTCTAATTCAGTACTTC

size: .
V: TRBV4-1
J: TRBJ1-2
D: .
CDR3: CASTQGSNYGYTF
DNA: TGCGCCAGCACACAGGGATCTAACTATGGCTACACCTTC

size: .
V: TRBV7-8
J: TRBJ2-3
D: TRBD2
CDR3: CASSPGGAGSTDTQYF
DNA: TGTGCCAGCAGCCCCGGGGGAGCGGGAAGCACAGATACGCAGTATTTT

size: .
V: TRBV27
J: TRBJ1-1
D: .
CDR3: CASSPGQVNTEAFF
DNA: TGTGCCAGCAGTCCGGGACAAGTGAACACTGAAGCTTTCTTT

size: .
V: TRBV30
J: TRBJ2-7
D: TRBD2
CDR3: CAWSVLAGGPYEQYF
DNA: TGTGCCTGGAGTGTACTAGCGGGAGGGCCGTACGAGCAGTACTTC

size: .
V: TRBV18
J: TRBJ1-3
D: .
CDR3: CASSPGNTIYF
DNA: TGTGCCAGCTCCCCTGGAAACACCATATATTTT

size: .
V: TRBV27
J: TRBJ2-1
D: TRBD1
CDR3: CASSLTPGTGGYNEQFF
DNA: TGTGCCAGCAGTCTTACCCCCGGGACAGGGGGGTACAATGAGCAGTTCTTC

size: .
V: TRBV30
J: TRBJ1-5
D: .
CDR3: CAWSSSSNQPQHF
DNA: TGTGCCTGGAGTTCCAGTAGCAATCAGCCCCAGCATTTT

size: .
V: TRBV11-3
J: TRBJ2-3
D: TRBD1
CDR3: CASSFGQGTDTQYF
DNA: TGTGCCAGCAGCTTTGGACAGGGAACAGATACGCAGTATTTT

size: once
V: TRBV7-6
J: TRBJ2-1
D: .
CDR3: CASSLVRGAHNEQFF
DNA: TGTGCCAGCAGCTTAGTGAGGGGGGCTCACAATGAGCAGTTCTTC